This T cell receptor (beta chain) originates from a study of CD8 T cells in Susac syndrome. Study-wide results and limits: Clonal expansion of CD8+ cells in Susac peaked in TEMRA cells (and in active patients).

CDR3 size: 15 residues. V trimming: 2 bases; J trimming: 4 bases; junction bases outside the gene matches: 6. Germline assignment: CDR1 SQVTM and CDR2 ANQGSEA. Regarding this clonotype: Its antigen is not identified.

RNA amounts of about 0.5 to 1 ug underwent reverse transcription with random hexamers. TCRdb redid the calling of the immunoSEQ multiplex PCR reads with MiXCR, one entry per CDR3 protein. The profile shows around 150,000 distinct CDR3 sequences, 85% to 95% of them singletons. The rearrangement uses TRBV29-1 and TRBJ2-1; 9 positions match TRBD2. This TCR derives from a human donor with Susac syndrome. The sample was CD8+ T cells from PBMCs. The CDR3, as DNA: TGCAGCGTTGAAATAACTAGCGGGCTATACAATGAGCAGTTCTTC. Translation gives CSVEITSGLYNEQFF.